These 12 T cell receptor beta chains share one sample of origin, sequenced in a study of blood T cell repertoires in COVID-19. Sequencing used immunoSEQ multiplex PCR; TCRdb keeps in-frame clones, though not all of them. The repertoire includes roughly 220,000 clones, about 80% of them detected once, and around 16% sits in the top ten. What was sequenced was PBMCs or T cells enriched from blood (not recorded which). These receptors originate from a middle-aged man who had recovered from COVID-19.

This clone has only one observation. The genes are TRBV5-1 and TRBJ2-2, with a possible D match to TRBD1 (7 bases). Trimming removed 4 bases from V and 3 bases from J, with 13 bases in between. Germline V gene data show CDR1 as SGHRS and CDR2 as YFSETQ. This CDR3 comprises 15 residues. DNA of the CDR3: TGCGCCAGCAGCCTGGGGGGACAGTACACCGGGGAGCTGTTTTTT. This sequence encodes CASSLGGQYTGELFF.

The chain employs TRBV6-5 and TRBJ1-5; 8 positions agree with TRBD1. Trimming removed 6 bases from V and 6 bases from J; junction bases left unmatched: 7. Germline-derived CDR1 and CDR2 are MNHEY and SVGAGI. The CDR3 has 14 residues. This CDR3 is CASSKTGGRQPQHF. CDR3 DNA: TGTGCCAGCAGCAAAACAGGGGGGCGTCAGCCCCAGCATTTT.

The chain is built from TRBV27 and TRBJ1-6; 8 nucleotides line up with TRBD1. V shed 6 bases and J 10 bases; nucleotides not matched to a gene: 11. The CDR3 contains 15 residues. Germline-derived CDR1 and CDR2 are MNHEY and SMNVEV (reference sequence). The CDR3 here is CASSPDRGIGSPLHF. The CDR3 DNA reads TGTGCCAGCAGCCCAGACAGGGGAATAGGGTCACCCCTCCACTTT.

The chain combines TRBV18 with TRBJ1-4; D not certain. Germline loops: CDR1 KGHSH, CDR2 LQKENI. Trimming stripped 5 bases from V and 8 bases from J, with 18 bases between. This CDR3 comprises 15 residues. Written as DNA, the CDR3 is TGTGCCAGCTCAGAAGCCTCGGGTGGTGGCGAAAAACTGTTTTTT. This sequence encodes CASSEASGGGEKLFF. Full variable domain (outside the CDR3, taken from reference TRBV18 and TRBJ1-4): NAGVMQNPRHLVRRRGQEARLRCSPMKGHSHVYWYRQLPEEGLKFMVYLQKENIIDESGMPKERFSAEFPKEGPSILRIQQVVRGDSAAYFCASSEASGGGEKLFFGSGTQLSVL.

The J gene is TRBJ1-2, the V gene TRBV5-1; 9 nucleotides match TRBD1. Germline assignment: CDR1 SGHRS and CDR2 YFSETQ. The CDR3 loop spans 14 amino acids. The ends lost 2 bases at V and 5 bases at J; junction bases unmatched: 4. The CDR3 nucleotides read TGCGCCAGCAGCTTCGGGACAGGGACGTATGGCTACACCTTC. Amino acid sequence: CASSFGTGTYGYTF.

CDR3 nucleotide sequence: TGTGCCAGCAGCTTCGGCGGGCTTGGAAACACCATATATTTT. Translation gives CASSFGGLGNTIYF. V usage is TRBV7-2 and J usage is TRBJ1-3, with D unresolved. Looked up from germline, CDR1 is SGHTA and CDR2 is FQGNSA. The germline V and J ends were trimmed by 3 bases and 3 bases, with 9 bases remaining between them. This CDR3 has 14 residues.

V gene TRBV11-3 combines with J gene TRBJ2-1; 9 bases line up with TRBD2. V was clipped by 1 base and J by 4 bases; unmatched bases: 5. This CDR3 is 16 amino acids long. The germline gives CDR1 SGHNT, CDR2 YENEEA. CDR3 nucleotide sequence: TGTGCCAGCAGCTTAGGTACGACTAGCGGTTACAATGAGCAGTTCTTC. This encodes CASSLGTTSGYNEQFF.

The V gene is TRBV2, the J gene TRBJ2-3; tentative D call: TRBD2 (6 bases). CDR3 size: 15 residues. V was pared by 8 bases and J by 3 bases, with 18 bases between. Germline values: CDR1 SNHLY, CDR2 FYNNEI. CDR3 DNA sequence: TGTGCCAGCCAAGGGAAGACGGGAGCTACAGATACGCAGTATTTT. This codes for CASQGKTGATDTQYF.

This rearrangement joins TRBV5-4 to TRBJ2-1; 7 bases are a match to TRBD1. The length of the CDR3 is 16 residues. Germline-derived CDR1 and CDR2 are SGHNT and YYREEE (reference sequence). Unmatched junction bases numbered 10, after V lost 4 bases and J lost 3 bases. DNA for the CDR3: TGTGCCAGCAGCCCTGCCAGGACAGGTCACTACAATGAGCAGTTCTTC. Protein product: CASSPARTGHYNEQFF.

The chain recombines TRBV9 with TRBJ2-3; no definite D call. From germline, CDR1 is SGDLS and CDR2 YYNGEE. The V end lost 0 bases, the J end lost 2 bases, and 7 bases lay between the germline ends. The CDR3 totals 14 residues. For the CDR3, the DNA is TGTGCCAGCAGCGTAGTGCGTAACACAGATACGCAGTATTTT. This encodes CASSVVRNTDTQYF. The variable domain in full, completed from reference TRBV9 and TRBJ2-3, reads DSGVTQTPKHLITATGQRVTLRCSPRSGDLSVYWYQQSLDQGLQFLIQYYNGEERAKGNILERFSAQQFPDLHSELNLSSLELGDSALYFCASSVVRNTDTQYFGPGTRLTVL.

The chain is built from TRBV4-2 and TRBJ2-7, with a weak D call TRBD2 (6 bases). Deletions cut 0 bases from V and 4 bases from J, with 16 bases between. The CDR3 is 16 amino acids. The germline CDR1 and CDR2 sequences are LGHNA and YNFKEQ. CDR3 region: CASSQDWRGYGYEQYF. The DNA for the CDR3 is TGTGCCAGCAGCCAAGATTGGCGGGGTTACGGGTACGAGCAGTACTTC.

This clone has a single count. The J gene is TRBJ2-7, the V gene TRBV29-1, with TRBD2 as a possible D gene (6 bases). Trimming removed 6 bases at V and 4 bases at J, with 16 bases between. Germline V gene data show CDR1 as SQVTM and CDR2 as ANQGSEA. This CDR3 region has 13 residues. CDR3 bases: TGCAGCGTCGCTACCGGGGGTCGTTACGAGCAGTACTTC. Translating it yields CSVATGGRYEQYF.